The rows below give T cell receptor beta chains drawn from one sample of a study of T-cell reconstitution after alpha-beta-depleted transplantation in children. TCRdb reprocessed the PCR reads via MiXCR and lists one record per CDR3 protein. The sample comprises some 200,000 distinct CDR3 sequences, roughly 9% of which are singletons, and around 6% rests with the top ten. Source: PBMCs from the stem cell graft donor, taken from the stem cell graft. These receptors were collected from a human donor who donated a stem cell graft to a child with acute lymphoblastic leukemia. CDR3s include the opening cysteine and the closing phenylalanine or tryptophan. A D gene is named only where the DNA matches it firmly.

TRBV5-6	TRBJ2-3	-	CASGYLQVPDTQYF
TRBV5-1	TRBJ1-4	-	CASSLGLINEKLFF
TRBV7-2	TRBJ2-2	-	CASSNLAANTGELFF
TRBV7-2	TRBJ2-3	-	CASSLDISAADTQYF
TRBV18	TRBJ2-5	TRBD1	CASSRDRSIGETQYF
TRBV12-3/TRBV12-4	TRBJ2-2	-	CASSYAQKNTGELFF
TRBV11-2	TRBJ2-7	-	CASSLGTLLRPEQYF
TRBV7-2	TRBJ2-7	TRBD2	CASSSGTSGSYEQYF
TRBV12-3/TRBV12-4	TRBJ2-2	TRBD2	CASSSGVRGGTGELFF
TRBV20-1	TRBJ2-2	-	CSARDNKGANTGELFF
TRBV2	TRBJ1-4	-	CASSGPDRINEKLFF
TRBV7-9	TRBJ1-3	-	CASSLASGGSGNTIYF
TRBV5-1	TRBJ2-2	TRBD1	CASSIPGQMSGELFF
TRBV25-1	TRBJ2-3	-	CASTGSSSTDTQYF
TRBV4-3	TRBJ2-3	-	CASSQGRWVRGLTDTQYF
TRBV4-3	TRBJ2-7	TRBD1	CASSQIATGGTYEQYF
TRBV29-1	TRBJ2-7	TRBD1	CSVERQGPYEQYF
TRBV27	TRBJ2-5	-	CASSLLAWETQYF